This TCR beta chain was sequenced during a study of blood T cell repertoires in COVID-19. The CDR3 extends over 15 amino acids. Germline CDR1 reads SGHDT; CDR2 reads YYEEEE. V was trimmed by 3 bases and J by 6 bases, leaving 19 bases between them. In the original analysis: Using reference gene primer amplification, nucleated cell counts were estimated. Repertoires were generated with immunoSEQ multiplex PCR, while TCRdb's copy carries only in-frame clones and drops some. From that table come the V and J calls and clone size; the DNA was used to work out D and trimming. Found here are 50,000 to 70,000 clones, around 90% of them singletons; the top ten hold 9.1%.

The rearrangement joins TRBV5-6 to TRBJ2-7; D remains unclear. Sequenced input: peripheral blood. The clonotype comes from a woman aged 80 or over with active COVID-19. Written as DNA, the CDR3 is TGTGCCAGCAGCTCCTCGTGGAACAGCATCCTCGAGCAGTACTTC. This encodes CASSSSWNSILEQYF.